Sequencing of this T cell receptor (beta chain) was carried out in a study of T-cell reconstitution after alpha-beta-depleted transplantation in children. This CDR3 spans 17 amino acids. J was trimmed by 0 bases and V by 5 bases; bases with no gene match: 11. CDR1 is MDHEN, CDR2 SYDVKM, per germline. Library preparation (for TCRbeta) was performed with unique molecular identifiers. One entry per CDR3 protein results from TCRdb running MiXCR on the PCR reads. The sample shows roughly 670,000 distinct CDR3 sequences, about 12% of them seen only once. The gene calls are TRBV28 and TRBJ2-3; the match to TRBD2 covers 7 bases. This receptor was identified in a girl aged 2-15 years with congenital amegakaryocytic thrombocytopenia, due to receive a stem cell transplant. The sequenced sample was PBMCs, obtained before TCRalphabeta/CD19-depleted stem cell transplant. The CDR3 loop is CASSGFKGGASTDTQYF. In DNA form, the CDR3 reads TGTGCCAGCAGTGGATTCAAGGGAGGGGCCAGCACAGATACGCAGTATTTT.